The rows below give T cell receptor beta chains drawn from one sample of a study of T cell responses to AZD1222 COVID-19 vaccine. Sequenced by immunoSEQ multiplex PCR; TCRdb stores in-frame clones only, minus some. The data show 120,000 or so clones, approximately 83% seen once. This specimen was peripheral blood, taken on day 0 of AZD1222 vaccination. These receptor sequences come from an adult in good health. CDR3s include the opening cysteine and the closing phenylalanine or tryptophan. A D gene is named only where the DNA matches it firmly. Clone size is stated in some rows and not others, as once, few, many or a class when expanded.

D: TRBD1; size: NA; V: TRBV6-4; J: TRBJ1-5; length: 14; CDR3: CASRTGGQLEPQHF; DNA: TGTGCCAGTAGGACAGGGGGCCAATTAGAGCCCCAGCATTTT
D: NA; size: NA; V: TRBV5-8; J: TRBJ1-2; length: 15; CDR3: CASILAPGVNYGYTF; DNA: TGTGCCAGCATCTTGGCCCCCGGGGTTAACTATGGCTACACCTTC
D: TRBD1; size: NA; V: TRBV2; J: TRBJ1-5; length: 15; CDR3: CASSGTGGQNQPQHF; DNA: TGTGCCAGCAGTGGGACAGGGGGCCAAAATCAGCCCCAGCATTTT
D: NA; size: NA; V: TRBV4-3; J: TRBJ2-3; length: 16; CDR3: CASSQERGAGTDTQYF; DNA: TGCGCCAGCAGCCAAGAGAGGGGGGCCGGCACAGATACGCAGTATTTT
D: NA; size: NA; V: TRBV6-1; J: TRBJ2-3; length: 15; CDR3: CASSERGRGTDTQYF; DNA: TGTGCCAGCAGTGAAAGGGGTCGTGGCACAGATACGCAGTATTTT
D: NA; size: NA; V: TRBV11-2; J: TRBJ1-1; length: 14; CDR3: CASSFGLRGLEAFF; DNA: TGTGCCAGCAGCTTTGGACTTAGGGGCCTTGAAGCTTTCTTT
D: TRBD1; size: NA; V: TRBV24-1; J: TRBJ1-1; length: 13; CDR3: CATSDSNQGVAFF; DNA: TGTGCCACCAGTGATTCGAACCAGGGGGTAGCTTTCTTT
D: NA; size: NA; V: TRBV14; J: TRBJ2-2; length: 16; CDR3: CASSQWGGANTGELFF; DNA: TGTGCCAGCAGCCAATGGGGTGGGGCGAACACCGGGGAGCTGTTTTTT
D: TRBD1; size: NA; V: TRBV7-2; J: TRBJ1-6; length: 17; CDR3: CASSLFSGDSILTPLHF; DNA: TGTGCCAGCAGCTTATTCAGTGGGGACAGCATCCTTACACCCCTCCACTTT
D: NA; size: NA; V: TRBV7-8; J: TRBJ1-1; length: 15; CDR3: CASSFSNRANTEAFF; DNA: TGTGCCAGCAGCTTCTCGAACAGGGCGAACACTGAAGCTTTCTTT
D: NA; size: few; V: TRBV5-6; J: TRBJ1-1; length: 13; CDR3: CASSWAGNTEAFF; DNA: TGTGCCAGCAGCTGGGCCGGGAACACTGAAGCTTTCTTT
D: NA; size: NA; V: TRBV7-2; J: TRBJ1-1; length: 14; CDR3: CASSFQGANTEAFF; DNA: TGTGCCAGCAGCTTCCAGGGCGCGAACACTGAAGCTTTCTTT
D: NA; size: few; V: TRBV2; J: TRBJ2-7; length: 13; CDR3: CASKKEALGEQYF; DNA: TGTGCCAGCAAGAAGGAGGCGCTGGGGGAGCAGTACTTC
D: NA; size: NA; V: TRBV4-2; J: TRBJ1-5; length: 15; CDR3: CASSQETRFPQPQHF; DNA: TGTGCCAGCAGCCAAGAAACAAGATTCCCTCAGCCCCAGCATTTT
D: NA; size: NA; V: TRBV2; J: TRBJ2-4; length: 14; CDR3: CASSRTETENIQYF; DNA: TGTGCCAGCAGTAGAACAGAAACCGAAAACATTCAGTACTTC
D: TRBD1; size: NA; V: TRBV6-2/TRBV6-3; J: TRBJ1-2; length: 12; CDR3: CASSSTGQGYTF; DNA: TGTGCCAGCAGCTCGACAGGGCAAGGCTACACCTTC
D: NA; size: NA; V: TRBV3-1/TRBV3-2; J: TRBJ1-1; length: 15; CDR3: CASSQEAIMNTEAFF; DNA: TGTGCCAGCAGCCAAGAAGCCATAATGAACACTGAAGCTTTCTTT
D: NA; size: NA; V: TRBV10-3; J: TRBJ2-3; length: 13; CDR3: CAISDLNTDTQYF; DNA: TGTGCCATCAGTGACCTGAACACAGATACGCAGTATTTT
D: NA; size: once; V: TRBV11-2; J: TRBJ1-1; length: 13; CDR3: CASSLGPISEAFF; DNA: TGTGCCAGCAGCTTGGGGCCCATCAGTGAAGCTTTCTTT
D: TRBD2; size: NA; V: TRBV11-3; J: TRBJ2-5; length: 13; CDR3: CASSVGRVETQYF; DNA: TGTGCCAGCAGCGTCGGGAGGGTGGAGACCCAGTACTTC
D: TRBD2; size: NA; V: TRBV30; J: TRBJ2-1; length: 16; CDR3: CAWSGLAGDVYNEQFF; DNA: TGTGCCTGGAGTGGTCTAGCGGGAGACGTTTACAATGAGCAGTTCTTC
D: NA; size: NA; V: TRBV19; J: TRBJ1-5; length: 13; CDR3: CASSTGSNQPQHF; DNA: TGTGCCAGTAGTACCGGAAGCAATCAGCCCCAGCATTTT
D: NA; size: few; V: TRBV7-9; J: TRBJ1-2; length: 13; CDR3: CALSSGTLYGYTF; DNA: TGTGCCCTATCAAGTGGGACCCTCTATGGCTACACCTTC
D: TRBD1; size: NA; V: TRBV6-1; J: TRBJ2-7; length: 13; CDR3: CASSRDRDYEQYF; DNA: TGTGCCAGCAGCCGGGACAGGGACTACGAGCAGTACTTC
D: NA; size: NA; V: TRBV4-2; J: TRBJ2-5; length: 15; CDR3: CASSQVAATQETQYF; DNA: TGTGCCAGCAGCCAAGTGGCGGCTACTCAAGAGACCCAGTACTTC
D: NA; size: NA; V: TRBV19; J: TRBJ1-5; length: 17; CDR3: CASSMSWGADSNQPQHF; DNA: TGTGCCAGTAGTATGAGTTGGGGGGCGGATAGCAATCAGCCCCAGCATTTT
D: NA; size: NA; V: TRBV30; J: TRBJ1-2; length: 14; CDR3: CAWSVYPGARGYTF; DNA: TGTGCCTGGAGTGTTTACCCGGGGGCGAGGGGCTACACCTTC
D: NA; size: NA; V: TRBV6-2/TRBV6-3; J: TRBJ1-5; length: 12; CDR3: CASSYADQPQHF; DNA: TGTGCCAGCAGTTACGCTGACCAGCCCCAGCATTTT
D: TRBD1; size: NA; V: TRBV19; J: TRBJ1-5; length: 19; CDR3: CASSIGVRGRIIGNQPQHF; DNA: TGTGCCAGTAGTATAGGGGTCAGGGGGCGCATTATTGGGAATCAGCCCCAGCATTTT
D: NA; size: NA; V: TRBV9; J: TRBJ1-6; length: 16; CDR3: CASSAEGVQGNSPLHF; DNA: TGTGCCAGCAGCGCAGAGGGAGTACAGGGTAATTCACCCCTCCACTTT
D: TRBD2; size: NA; V: TRBV3-1/TRBV3-2; J: TRBJ2-3; length: 16; CDR3: CASSHRLAGNTDTQYF; DNA: TGTGCCAGCAGCCACAGACTAGCGGGGAACACAGATACGCAGTATTTT
D: NA; size: NA; V: TRBV2; J: TRBJ1-1; length: 13; CDR3: CASSEARVDGAFF; DNA: TGTGCCAGCAGTGAAGCGCGGGTCGACGGGGCTTTCTTT
D: NA; size: NA; V: TRBV27; J: TRBJ2-3; length: 14; CDR3: CASSFFLSTDTQYF; DNA: TGTGCCAGCAGTTTTTTCCTAAGCACAGATACGCAGTATTTT
D: TRBD2; size: NA; V: TRBV3-1/TRBV3-2; J: TRBJ2-3; length: 16; CDR3: CASSLSSGRSTDTQYF; DNA: TGTGCCAGCAGCCTGTCTAGCGGGAGGAGCACAGATACGCAGTATTTT
D: NA; size: NA; V: TRBV6-6; J: TRBJ1-6; length: 12; CDR3: CASEIGNSPLHF; DNA: TGTGCCAGCGAGATTGGCAATTCACCCCTCCACTTT
D: TRBD1; size: NA; V: TRBV5-1; J: TRBJ2-2; length: 14; CDR3: CASSPGQSAGELFF; DNA: TGCGCCAGCAGCCCGGGACAGAGTGCCGGGGAGCTGTTTTTT
D: NA; size: once; V: TRBV9; J: TRBJ2-1; length: 13; CDR3: CASSPLWSSEQFF; DNA: TGTGCCAGCAGCCCCCTCTGGTCGTCTGAGCAGTTCTTC
D: NA; size: NA; V: TRBV15; J: TRBJ1-5; length: 17; CDR3: CATSRDVGRDANQPQHF; DNA: TGTGCCACCAGCAGAGATGTAGGCAGGGATGCCAATCAGCCCCAGCATTTT
D: NA; size: once; V: TRBV6-4; J: TRBJ1-5; length: 13; CDR3: CASSQERDQPQHF; DNA: TGTGCCAGTTCCCAGGAGAGGGATCAGCCCCAGCATTTT
D: NA; size: NA; V: TRBV19; J: TRBJ1-5; length: 16; CDR3: CASSIGLHRSNQPQHF; DNA: TGTGCCAGTAGTATAGGCCTTCACAGGAGTAATCAGCCCCAGCATTTT
D: NA; size: once; V: TRBV3-1/TRBV3-2; J: TRBJ1-1; length: 15; CDR3: CASSQVGGADTEAFF; DNA: TGTGCCAGCAGCCAAGTCGGGGGAGCGGACACTGAAGCTTTCTTT
D: NA; size: NA; V: TRBV4-1; J: TRBJ1-5; length: 15; CDR3: CASSQIGFVGQPQHF; DNA: TGCGCCAGCAGCCAAATAGGGTTCGTAGGTCAGCCCCAGCATTTT
D: NA; size: NA; V: TRBV19; J: TRBJ1-1; length: 15; CDR3: CASSLPPTVNTEAFF; DNA: TGTGCCAGTAGTCTTCCACCGACAGTAAACACTGAAGCTTTCTTT
D: NA; size: NA; V: TRBV18; J: TRBJ2-2; length: 16; CDR3: CASSPRQGGITGELFF; DNA: TGTGCCAGCTCACCCAGACAGGGCGGGATCACCGGGGAGCTGTTTTTT
D: TRBD1; size: NA; V: TRBV24-1; J: TRBJ2-5; length: 15; CDR3: CATGLTGTAQETQYF; DNA: TGTGCCACCGGATTAACCGGGACAGCACAAGAGACCCAGTACTTC
D: TRBD1; size: NA; V: TRBV5-4; J: TRBJ1-2; length: 15; CDR3: CASSLAARGNYGYTF; DNA: TGTGCCAGCAGCTTGGCCGCCAGGGGGAACTATGGCTACACCTTC
D: NA; size: few; V: TRBV3-1/TRBV3-2; J: TRBJ1-2; length: 16; CDR3: CASSLFPWSQGYGYTF; DNA: TGTGCCAGCAGCCTTTTCCCGTGGAGCCAGGGGTATGGCTACACCTTC
D: TRBD1; size: few; V: TRBV27; J: TRBJ2-2; length: 15; CDR3: CASTPGDRYTGELFF; DNA: TGTGCCAGCACCCCAGGGGACAGATACACCGGGGAGCTGTTTTTT
D: NA; size: NA; V: TRBV7-2; J: TRBJ1-1; length: 11; CDR3: CASSFDSEAFF; DNA: TGTGCCAGCAGCTTTGACTCTGAAGCTTTCTTT
D: NA; size: NA; V: TRBV5-8; J: TRBJ1-1; length: 12; CDR3: CASSLENPRAFF; DNA: TGTGCCAGCAGCTTGGAGAATCCTAGGGCTTTCTTT
D: NA; size: NA; V: TRBV28; J: TRBJ2-7; length: 13; CDR3: CASSPNLGDEQYF; DNA: TGTGCCAGCAGCCCAAACTTGGGAGACGAGCAGTACTTC
D: NA; size: NA; V: TRBV5-1; J: TRBJ2-5; length: 13; CDR3: CASSLGQEETQYF; DNA: TGCGCCAGCAGCTTGGGGCAGGAAGAGACCCAGTACTTC